This T cell receptor beta chain was obtained from a study of blood T cell repertoires in COVID-19. The authors' processing: Estimated nucleated cell counts came from reference gene primer amplification. Using immunoSEQ multiplex PCR, the repertoire was profiled, and TCRdb retains in-frame clones only, with some absent. Clone size and the V and J calls come from that table; the DNA yielded D and trimming. The data show around 200,000 clones, with 80% to 90% seen just once and 7% to 10% held by the top ten. This sequence originates from a woman aged 45-65 years with acute or convalescent COVID-19. The sample taken for sequencing was peripheral blood.

The CDR3 region is CSVEGLGTDYSEQYF. CDR3 nucleotides: TGCAGCGTTGAAGGGCTTGGGACAGACTATAGCGAGCAGTACTTC. The J gene is TRBJ2-7, the V gene TRBV29-1, with TRBD1 identical over 7 bases. With V trimmed by 1 base and J by 6 bases, 12 bases remained unmatched. Germline CDR1 SQVTM, CDR2 ANQGSEA. The CDR3 covers 15 residues.